One and the same sample provided the 6 T cell receptor beta chains below, sequenced in a study of T cell repertoires in cytomegalovirus infection. TCRdb recomputed calls from the reads with MiXCR, one row per CDR3 protein. The table has around 210,000 distinct CDR3 sequences, 5% to 8.5% seen once. Sequencing was done on a sample of PBMCs. These TCRs come from a human donor in good health (CMV status not recorded). Some clones in this sample may be carry-over from other donors' samples.

This chain links TRBV7-9 with TRBJ2-5; TRBD1 aligns across 7 bases. The CDR3 totals 15 residues. In germline, CDR1 is SEHNR, CDR2 FQNEAQ (reference sequence). The ends lost 0 bases at V and 1 base at J; junction bases unmatched: 2. As DNA, the CDR3 is TGTGCCAGCAGCTTAGCAAACAGGGGCCAAGAGACCCAGTACTTC. It is translated as CASSLANRGQETQYF. The variable domain in full, completed from reference TRBV7-9 and TRBJ2-5, reads DTGVSQNPRHKITKRGQNVTFRCDPISEHNRLYWYRQTLGQGPEFLTYFQNEAQLEKSRLLSDRFSAERPKGSFSTLEIQRTEQGDSAMYLCASSLANRGQETQYFGPGTRLLVL.

This clonotype showed up many times. The chain couples TRBV7-2 to TRBJ1-1; unclear D gene. Germline loops: CDR1 SGHTA, CDR2 FQGNSA. Between the trimmed V and J ends, which lost 5 bases and 8 bases, there was a span of 9 bases. CDR3 size: 11 residues. The CDR3, as DNA: TGTGCCAGCAGCCTTACAGTAGAAGCTTTCTTT. The encoded protein is CASSLTVEAFF.

This clonotype was recorded a few times. This chain uses TRBV7-9 with TRBJ2-7; no definite D call. Germline values: CDR1 SEHNR, CDR2 FQNEAQ (reference sequence). This CDR3 is built from 17 residues. Deletions cut 5 bases from V and 7 bases from J, with 27 bases between. This CDR3 is CASSTMSPPSLSGEQYF. In DNA, the CDR3 is TGTGCCAGCAGCACCATGTCTCCCCCCTCACTCTCGGGTGAGCAGTACTTC.

This clonotype was seen repeatedly, ten times or more. CDR3 amino acids: CASSPGTYTGELFF. The CDR3 bases are TGTGCCAGCAGCCCTGGGACCTACACCGGGGAGCTGTTTTTT. The V gene is TRBV7-2, the J gene TRBJ2-2; D may be TRBD1 or TRBD2 (5 bases each). Trimming removed 5 bases at V and 3 bases at J, with 10 bases between. CDR1 and CDR2 (germline): SGHTA, FQGNSA. The CDR3 loop spans 14 amino acids.

This clonotype was seen many times. The chain joins TRBV19 to TRBJ2-3, with 8 bases lining up with TRBD1. The CDR3 spans 16 residues. Trimming took 1 base from V and 0 from J; bases not matched to a gene: 3. Germline CDR1 and CDR2: LNHDA and SQIVND (reference sequence). CDR3 bases: TGTGCCAGTAGTATAGGGACAGGGATCAGCACAGATACGCAGTATTTT. Protein product: CASSIGTGISTDTQYF.

The chain has TRBV7-9 and TRBJ2-1, with TRBD1 matching 8 bases. V was pared by 0 bases and J by 6 bases, with 1 base of the junction left unmatched. CDR1 SEHNR and CDR2 FQNEAQ come from the germline V gene (reference sequence). The CDR3 consists of 14 residues. This chain's CDR3 is CASSLADRANEQFF. The DNA of the CDR3 is TGTGCCAGCAGCTTAGCGGACAGGGCCAATGAGCAGTTCTTC.